The following is a T cell receptor (beta chain) sequence with its context. Its specificity is not known. These data come from a study of cytomegalovirus exposure and HLA in healthy donors. Study-wide points: High sensitivity and specificity were reportedly achieved when the classifier diagnosed cytomegalovirus status. In vitro checks showed that a few CMV-associated chains really do target CMV antigens.

The data were produced by immunoSEQ multiplex PCR, yet TCRdb's version contains in-frame clones alone and is incomplete. The data show fewer than 100,000 clones, approximately 91% seen once. The CDR3 has 17 amino acids. Germline lookup yields CDR1 SNHLY and CDR2 FYNNEI. Germline trimming cut 2 bases from V and 6 bases from J; bases unmatched to any gene: 12. The gene calls are TRBV2 and TRBJ1-1; 10 positions agree with TRBD1. This clonotype originated in a man aged 25-45 years in good health and CMV-seronegative. Sequencing input: PBMCs. CDR3 in DNA: TGTGCCAGCAGTGAATCCGGGACAGGGGTTGTAGGCCCTGAAGCTTTCTTT. Protein product: CASSESGTGVVGPEAFF.